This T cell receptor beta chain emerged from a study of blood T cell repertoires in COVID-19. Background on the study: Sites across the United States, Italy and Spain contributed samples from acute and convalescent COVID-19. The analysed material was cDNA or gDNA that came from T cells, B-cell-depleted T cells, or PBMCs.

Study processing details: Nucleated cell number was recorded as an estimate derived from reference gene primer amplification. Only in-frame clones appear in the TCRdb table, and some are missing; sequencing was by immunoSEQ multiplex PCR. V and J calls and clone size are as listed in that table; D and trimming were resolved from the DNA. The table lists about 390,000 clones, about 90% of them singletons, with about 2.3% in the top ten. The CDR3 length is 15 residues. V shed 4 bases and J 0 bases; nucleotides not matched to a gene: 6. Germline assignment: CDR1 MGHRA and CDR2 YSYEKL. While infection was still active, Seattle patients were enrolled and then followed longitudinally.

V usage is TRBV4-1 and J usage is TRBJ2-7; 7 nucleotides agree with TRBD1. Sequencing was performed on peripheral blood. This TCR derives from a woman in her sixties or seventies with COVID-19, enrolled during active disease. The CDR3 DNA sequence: TGCGCCAGCAGCCTCGCAGGGGGAAGCTCCTACGAGCAGTACTTC. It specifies CASSLAGGSSYEQYF.